This T cell receptor (beta chain) appears in the sequencing data of a study of monozygotic twins with inflammatory bowel disease. With the 5' RACE reads reprocessed, TCRdb shows one record per CDR3 protein and no DNA. This repertoire comprises about 300,000 distinct CDR3 sequences; its ten largest clones make up 5.6%. This CDR3 comprises 16 residues. The receptor was isolated from a human donor with ulcerative colitis or Crohn's disease, or a healthy co-twin of an affected twin (not recorded which). The chain recombines TRBV12-3 or TRBV12-4 with TRBJ2-3; absent DNA, TCRdb's TRBD2 call cannot be checked. The specimen was blood. The CDR3 loop reads CASSLAQPVRADTQYF.